This is a list of T cell receptor beta chains from one sample in a study of shared clonotypes between healthy human individuals. Data came from immunoSEQ multiplex PCR; TCRdb stores just in-frame clones and leaves some out. The table has 550,000 to 600,000 clones, roughly 98% seen once. The sample consisted of naive CD8+ T cells sorted from blood. Receptors were obtained from a man under 40 in good health. CDR3s include the opening cysteine and the closing phenylalanine or tryptophan. Each record gives: D gene, V gene, CDR3 length, CDR3 protein. A D gene is named only where the DNA matches it firmly.

-	TRBV6-6	11	CASRLGNEQFF
-	TRBV14	15	CASSQRHPRTGELFF
-	TRBV5-6	12	CASSPGTYEQYF
TRBD2	TRBV9	19	CASSVAPEPRLGGSLEQYF
TRBD2	TRBV7-2	16	CASSRAGRESYNEQFF
TRBD1	TRBV7-9	15	CASSATGTGDLRQFF
-	TRBV18	14	CASSQTSGDNEQFF
TRBD2	TRBV28	16	CASSSGTGTRLYEQYF
-	TRBV27	11	CASKGSYEQYF
TRBD1	TRBV10-3	15	CAISEPQTGHYEQYF
TRBD1	TRBV5-1	14	CASSPWDSFGEQFF
-	TRBV9	15	CASSVDGVSSYEQYF
-	TRBV14	16	CASSHLVQESYNEQFF
TRBD1	TRBV5-4	14	CASSGTGPSYEQYF
-	TRBV10-3	11	CAISGGYEQYF
-	TRBV5-8	15	CASSPGQGVYNEQFF
TRBD2	TRBV5-6	14	CASSPTSEPYEQYF
-	TRBV6-5	16	CASSYSLGQGDQPQHF
-	TRBV15	14	CATSPPDSYNEQFF
TRBD1	TRBV15	16	CATSTARTGSVYEQYF
-	TRBV2	12	CASSGGSYEQYF
-	TRBV10-3	14	CAISEEGAVQPQHF
TRBD2	TRBV10-1	15	CASSEKRGGYNEQFF
TRBD1	TRBV11-2	16	CASSFSTGVANEKLFF
-	TRBV6-6	14	CASSYSRTNEKLFF
-	TRBV27	13	CASSLYITDTQYF
-	TRBV29-1	12	CSALGSNTEAFF
-	TRBV7-9	16	CASRRREEGSYNEQFF
TRBD2	TRBV29-1	13	CSVALAGIYEQYF
TRBD2	TRBV2	17	CASSVSGRPQTYNEQFF
TRBD1	TRBV6-5	12	CASSRTGLEQYF
-	TRBV7-8	13	CASSLGGLGELFF
-	TRBV2	10	CATPDGGYTF
-	TRBV4-1	13	CASSQDRLTEAFF